A selection of T cell receptor beta chains follows, all from one sample in a study of cytomegalovirus exposure and HLA in healthy donors. Assay: immunoSEQ multiplex PCR; the TCRdb copy retains only in-frame clones and omits some. The sample has approximately 220,000 clones; over 75% are singletons. The sample was PBMCs. The receptor source for this set is a girl aged 2-9 years in good health and CMV-seronegative. CDR3s include the opening cysteine and the closing phenylalanine or tryptophan. D genes are given only for firm matches. Size is omitted from some rows. Given values are once, few, many or a class for expanded clones.

d_call	v_call	j_call	clone_size	cdr3_nt	cdr3_aa
-	TRBV6-6	TRBJ2-5	-	TGTGCCAGCAGTTACTCGGCCATGCCCTCCCAAGAGACCCAGTACTTC	CASSYSAMPSQETQYF
TRBD2	TRBV7-9	TRBJ2-1	-	TGTGCCAGCAGCTCTAAAAGTAGCGGGAGTCCTAATGAGCAGTTCTTC	CASSSKSSGSPNEQFF
-	TRBV6-5	TRBJ1-1	-	TGTGCCAGCAGTCCAGGGATGGGGACTGAAGCTTTCTTT	CASSPGMGTEAFF
TRBD1	TRBV7-9	TRBJ1-3	few	TGTGCCAGCAGCGCAGCGACAGGGGCTGGAAACACCATATATTTT	CASSAATGAGNTIYF
-	TRBV4-1	TRBJ1-2	-	TGCGCCAGCAGCCAAGATCCGACAGGAACCTATGGCTACACCTTC	CASSQDPTGTYGYTF
TRBD1	TRBV19	TRBJ1-1	once	TGTGCCAGTAGTATTGGCCCAGGACAGGCGGGTTCCTCTGAAGCTTTCTTT	CASSIGPGQAGSSEAFF
-	TRBV12-5	TRBJ1-3	-	TGTGCTAGTCGGTTAAACGCAGGGACTAGCGGAAACACCATATATTTT	CASRLNAGTSGNTIYF
-	TRBV2	TRBJ1-2	-	TGTGCCAGCAGTGGAGGCCTCTATGGCTACACCTTC	CASSGGLYGYTF
TRBD1	TRBV2	TRBJ1-5	-	TGTGCCAGCGGAACGGGACAGGTTGCAATCTTCAATCAGCCCCAGCATTTT	CASGTGQVAIFNQPQHF
-	TRBV6-5	TRBJ1-4	few	TGTGCCAGCAGTTACCTCCAGGACGGGAGTGAAAAACTGTTTTTT	CASSYLQDGSEKLFF
TRBD2	TRBV7-2	TRBJ2-3	once	TGTGCCAGCAGCTTACTTAGCGGGGGGGCCTTAGATACGCAGTATTTT	CASSLLSGGALDTQYF
TRBD1	TRBV9	TRBJ1-1	once	TGTGCCAGCAGCGGGATGGGGACAGGGAAGCCTGAAGCTTTCTTT	CASSGMGTGKPEAFF
TRBD1	TRBV18	TRBJ1-1	-	TGTGCCAGCTCATCCGGGACAGGGCTTAGTGGGACTGAAGCTTTCTTT	CASSSGTGLSGTEAFF
TRBD1	TRBV6-6	TRBJ2-7	-	TGTGCCAGCAGTTTCCGACAGGGTGGAGAGCAGTACTTC	CASSFRQGGEQYF
TRBD2	TRBV7-9	TRBJ2-7	-	TGTTCCAGCAGCTTGGGCACTAGCGGGATACCCTACGAGCAGTACTTC	CSSSLGTSGIPYEQYF
-	TRBV5-1	TRBJ2-7	few	TGCGCCAGCAGCTTGGGTGCGAACTCCTACGAGCAGTACTTC	CASSLGANSYEQYF
-	TRBV7-2	TRBJ2-1	-	TGTGCCAGCAGCCATTTTCCGGGGGCCTACAATGAGCAGTTCTTC	CASSHFPGAYNEQFF
-	TRBV6-5	TRBJ1-4	-	TGTGCCACTACAACAGGTCCTAATGAAAAACTGTTTTTT	CATTTGPNEKLFF
-	TRBV19	TRBJ1-4	few	TGTGCCAGTAGTATAGATGGCCCTATTTCCTGGCGGACTAATGAAAAACTGTTTTTT	CASSIDGPISWRTNEKLFF
TRBD1	TRBV5-4	TRBJ1-1	-	TGTGCCAGCAGCTTGGGGGTGAAGACAGGGGCCACTGAAGCTTTCTTT	CASSLGVKTGATEAFF
-	TRBV29-1	TRBJ1-1	-	TGCAGCGCATCGAACGAGTGGAACACTGAAGCTTTCTTT	CSASNEWNTEAFF
-	TRBV30	TRBJ1-1	few	TGTGCCTGGGGGGCCCTGAACACTGAAGCTTTCTTT	CAWGALNTEAFF
-	TRBV27	TRBJ1-2	once	TGTGCCAGCAGCCCCGGGGGTGGCTATGGCTACACCTTC	CASSPGGGYGYTF
-	TRBV13	TRBJ2-3	-	TGTGCCAGCAGGGTTGACAGGTACACAGATACGCAGTATTTT	CASRVDRYTDTQYF
-	TRBV7-8	TRBJ2-7	-	TGTGCCAGCAGCTTATGGGCAAGCGAGCAGTACTTC	CASSLWASEQYF
TRBD2	TRBV27	TRBJ2-1	-	TGTGCCAGCAGTTTGGTTAGCGGGAGGGCCTTCCACAATGAGCAGTTCTTC	CASSLVSGRAFHNEQFF
TRBD2	TRBV11-2	TRBJ2-3	once	TGTGCCAGCAGCCTGGTAGCGGGGGGTTTACTGGATACGCAGTATTTT	CASSLVAGGLLDTQYF
TRBD2	TRBV2	TRBJ2-1	-	TGTGCCAGCAGGCTAGCGGGTGGTGGGGGTGAGCAGTTCTTC	CASRLAGGGGEQFF
-	TRBV9	TRBJ2-7	-	TGTGCCAGCAGCGTAGGATTGAGTGGCGAGCAGTACTTC	CASSVGLSGEQYF
TRBD2	TRBV7-9	TRBJ2-2	-	TGTGCCAGCAGCCCCGGACTAGCGGGACAGACCGGGGAGCTGTTTTTT	CASSPGLAGQTGELFF
-	TRBV18	TRBJ2-7	-	TGTGCCAGCTCACCGGGCGTATACGAGCAGTACTTC	CASSPGVYEQYF
TRBD2	TRBV9	TRBJ2-1	-	TGTGCCAGCAGCGCATATGGGACTAGCGGGGGGGCGTACAATGAGCAGTTCTTC	CASSAYGTSGGAYNEQFF
-	TRBV4-1	TRBJ2-7	-	TGCGCCAGCAGCCATTCCCGGGACAAGGGGTACGAGCAGTACTTC	CASSHSRDKGYEQYF
-	TRBV7-9	TRBJ1-1	-	TGTTCCAGCAGCTTAGAGGGGCAGGGATTGAACACTGAAGCTTTCTTT	CSSSLEGQGLNTEAFF
-	TRBV7-7	TRBJ2-1	few	TGTGCCAGCAGCTTAGCAGGGGAATGGCCAATCAATGAGCAGTTCTTC	CASSLAGEWPINEQFF
-	TRBV7-9	TRBJ1-3	-	TGTGCCAGCAGCCCTGAAAGGGGGGGACGCGGAAACACCATATATTTT	CASSPERGGRGNTIYF
-	TRBV19	TRBJ2-7	once	TGTGCCAGTAGTGGCAGGGCCTCCTACGAGCAGTACTTC	CASSGRASYEQYF
-	TRBV20-1	TRBJ1-3	-	TGCAGTGCCGCGCGGGGGAACACCATATATTTT	CSAARGNTIYF
TRBD2	TRBV19	TRBJ2-2	few	TGTGCCAGTAGCAAACTAGCGGGAGTGGGTACCGGGGAGCTGTTTTTT	CASSKLAGVGTGELFF
TRBD1	TRBV2	TRBJ1-1	-	TGTGCCAGCAGCCACGGACAGGAGAACACTGAAGCTTTCTTT	CASSHGQENTEAFF
TRBD1	TRBV5-1	TRBJ1-6	few	TGCGCCAGCAGCTTGGCAGGACAGGGCGGCCCTTCACCCCTCCACTTT	CASSLAGQGGPSPLHF
-	TRBV7-3	TRBJ2-1	once	TGTGCCAGCAGCTTTGGTGGGGGAGGATACAATGAGCAGTTCTTC	CASSFGGGGYNEQFF
-	TRBV5-1	TRBJ2-1	-	TGCGCCAGCAGCATCGGCGAGTATAGGGGCCCCGCCTACAATGAGCAGTTCTTC	CASSIGEYRGPAYNEQFF
TRBD1	TRBV5-6	TRBJ2-1	-	TGTGCCAGCAGCCCACGGGACAGGCCTTACAATGAGCAGTTCTTC	CASSPRDRPYNEQFF
TRBD2	TRBV28	TRBJ2-3	once	TGTGCCAGCAGTCCCCCGGGGCTAGCGGGAGGGCCATGGACAGATACGCAGTATTTT	CASSPPGLAGGPWTDTQYF
-	TRBV30	TRBJ1-1	once	TGTGCCTGGAGACAAAAAAGACAGGTTTGGGACACTGAAGCTTTCTTT	CAWRQKRQVWDTEAFF
TRBD2	TRBV27	TRBJ2-1	-	TGTGCCAGCAGTTCCCATGCGGGAGGGCCGGTTGATGAGCAGTTCTTC	CASSSHAGGPVDEQFF
TRBD2	TRBV7-8	TRBJ2-1	-	TGTGCCAGCAGGGATAGCGGGGGCCCCAATGAGCAGTTCTTC	CASRDSGGPNEQFF
TRBD2	TRBV5-1	TRBJ2-7	-	TGCGCCAGCAGCTTGGGACTAGCGGGAAGCCCCACCTACGAGCAGTACTTC	CASSLGLAGSPTYEQYF
-	TRBV10-1	TRBJ2-7	-	TGCGCCAGCAGTGAGTCGAAAGGGACTGGCTCCTACGAGCAGTACTTC	CASSESKGTGSYEQYF